Listed below are T cell receptor beta chains from one sample, sequenced in a study of cytomegalovirus exposure and HLA in healthy donors. Produced via immunoSEQ multiplex PCR; TCRdb's table is partial and in-frame only. The table shows some 140,000 clones, with more than 70% occurring only once. The sequencing input was PBMCs. The receptors originated from a man aged 40-55 years in good health and CMV-seronegative. CDR3s include the opening cysteine and the closing phenylalanine or tryptophan. The D gene is left open where the match is weak. For some rows the clone size is stated as once, few or many, or as a class when expanded; others skip it.

V: TRBV7-9
D: TRBD2
size: -
J: TRBJ2-5
DNA: TGTGCCAGCAGCCCGGGTAGCGGGAGGGAGACCCAGTACTTC
CDR3: CASSPGSGRETQYF

V: TRBV13
D: -
size: -
J: TRBJ2-1
DNA: TGTGCCAGCAGCCCCCGAACCCCCAGGGTAGCGGTGGATGAGCAGTTCTTC
CDR3: CASSPRTPRVAVDEQFF

V: TRBV11-1
D: -
size: once
J: TRBJ2-4
DNA: TGTGCCAGCAGCATCCGGGGTTCTCCCTCTGGAAACATTCAGTACTTC
CDR3: CASSIRGSPSGNIQYF

V: TRBV15
D: -
size: -
J: TRBJ2-7
DNA: TGTGCCACCAGCACGATATCCGGGAGACGAACCTACGAGCAGTACTTC
CDR3: CATSTISGRRTYEQYF

V: TRBV29-1
D: -
size: -
J: TRBJ1-1
DNA: TGCAGCGTCGGAAATACAGGACGGACTGAAGCTTTCTTT
CDR3: CSVGNTGRTEAFF

V: TRBV15
D: -
size: -
J: TRBJ1-2
DNA: TGTGCCACCAGCAGAGATCTAGTAGATTACTATGGCTACACCTTC
CDR3: CATSRDLVDYYGYTF

V: TRBV7-9
D: TRBD1
size: -
J: TRBJ1-2
DNA: TGTGCCAGCAGCTTAACTAGGACAGGGGATGGCTACACCTTC
CDR3: CASSLTRTGDGYTF

V: TRBV5-4
D: TRBD1
size: -
J: TRBJ2-5
DNA: TGTGCCGGGCGCGACAGGGGAGTAGGAACCCAGTACTTC
CDR3: CAGRDRGVGTQYF

V: TRBV6-6
D: TRBD1
size: -
J: TRBJ1-2
DNA: TGTGCCAGCAGTTACCGGGACAGCTATGGCTACACCTTC
CDR3: CASSYRDSYGYTF

V: TRBV12-5
D: TRBD1
size: -
J: TRBJ1-1
DNA: TGTGCTAGTGGTGGACAGGGGAACTTTGAAGCTTTCTTT
CDR3: CASGGQGNFEAFF

V: TRBV9
D: TRBD1
size: once
J: TRBJ1-1
DNA: TGTGCCAGCAGCCCAGGGGGAGTTGCGAACACTGAAGCTTTCTTT
CDR3: CASSPGGVANTEAFF

V: TRBV19
D: TRBD1
size: -
J: TRBJ1-3
DNA: TGTGCCAGTAGTAAGGGACAGATCTCTGGAAACACCATATATTTT
CDR3: CASSKGQISGNTIYF

V: TRBV9
D: -
size: -
J: TRBJ2-6
DNA: TGTGCCAGCAGCCCTAAATTATCTGGGGCCAACGTCCTGACTTTC
CDR3: CASSPKLSGANVLTF

V: TRBV6-1
D: -
size: -
J: TRBJ2-7
DNA: TGTGCCAGCTCGACAGGACCCTACGAGCAGTACTTC
CDR3: CASSTGPYEQYF

V: TRBV28
D: -
size: -
J: TRBJ2-7
DNA: TGTGCCAGCAGTTTAGGTTCCGGTCTTTCCTTCTACGAGCAGTACTTC
CDR3: CASSLGSGLSFYEQYF

V: TRBV9
D: -
size: -
J: TRBJ1-1
DNA: TGTGCCAGCAGCGTAGTGGGGGGGAACACTGAAGCTTTCTTT
CDR3: CASSVVGGNTEAFF

V: TRBV7-2
D: -
size: -
J: TRBJ1-2
DNA: TGTGCCAGCAGCTTAAACGGTCCTAACTATGGCTACACCTTC
CDR3: CASSLNGPNYGYTF

V: TRBV7-6
D: TRBD2
size: -
J: TRBJ2-1
DNA: TGTGCCAGCAGCTCGAAATCATCGACTAGCGGGATTGTCAATGAGCAGTTCTTC
CDR3: CASSSKSSTSGIVNEQFF

V: TRBV6-6
D: TRBD2
size: -
J: TRBJ2-7
DNA: TGTGCCAGCAGTTTCTCGACAGCGGGAGTTACCTACGAGCAGTACTTC
CDR3: CASSFSTAGVTYEQYF

V: TRBV19
D: -
size: few
J: TRBJ1-5
DNA: TGTGCCACCGCGGGTGGCCAGCCCCAGCATTTT
CDR3: CATAGGQPQHF

V: TRBV9
D: TRBD1
size: -
J: TRBJ2-2
DNA: TGTGCCAGCAGCGTCGAGGGGGCCCGAGACACCGGGGAGCTGTTTTTT
CDR3: CASSVEGARDTGELFF

V: TRBV5-1
D: TRBD1
size: -
J: TRBJ2-7
DNA: TGCGCCAGCAGCACCGGGACAGGGCCTTACGAGCAGTACTTC
CDR3: CASSTGTGPYEQYF

V: TRBV7-8
D: -
size: -
J: TRBJ1-5
DNA: TGTGCCAGCAGCTTAAGCTTTGTCGGCAATCAGCCCCAGCATTTT
CDR3: CASSLSFVGNQPQHF

V: TRBV7-2
D: -
size: -
J: TRBJ2-3
DNA: TGTGCCAGCAGCCCACAGGAGGGGCCCACAGATACGCAGTATTTT
CDR3: CASSPQEGPTDTQYF

V: TRBV2
D: -
size: -
J: TRBJ2-7
DNA: TGTGCCAGCAGACGGGAGCAGCGGCAGTACTTC
CDR3: CASRREQRQYF

V: TRBV7-9
D: -
size: -
J: TRBJ1-3
DNA: TGTGCCAGCGGGTATAGGGGCCTTGGAAACACCATATATTTT
CDR3: CASGYRGLGNTIYF

V: TRBV7-9
D: TRBD1
size: few
J: TRBJ1-2
DNA: TGTGCCAGCAGCTCCCCCGGGACAGGGCCTGGCTACACCTTC
CDR3: CASSSPGTGPGYTF

V: TRBV7-2
D: -
size: few
J: TRBJ2-3
DNA: TGTGCCAGCAGCCCCATGTCGGGGGGCACAGATACGCAGTATTTT
CDR3: CASSPMSGGTDTQYF